This T cell receptor beta chain originates from a study of CD8 T cells in Susac syndrome. Stable or active relapsing-remitting multiple sclerosis, untreated and meeting revised McDonald criteria, defined the controls. Negative magnetic isolation gave CD8+ and CD4+ cells; FACS enriched CD8+ TEMRA. After extraction with the RNeasy kit, roughly 0.5 to 1 ug of the RNA was reverse transcribed using random hexamers. It was immunoSEQ multiplex PCR that amplified TCR beta CDR3 across 54 Vbeta and 13 Jbeta. TCRdb re-derived calls from the immunoSEQ multiplex PCR reads in MiXCR, one entry per CDR3 protein. This sample has about 200,000 distinct CDR3 sequences, with over 90% found just once. With 6 bases clipped from V and 8 bases from J, the junction kept 14 bases outside the gene matches. CDR3 length equals 14 residues. CDR1 and CDR2 from the germline V gene are DFQATT and SNEGSKA (reference sequence).

This clonotype originated in a human donor with multiple sclerosis. Material: CD4+ T cells from PBMCs. The chain couples TRBV20-1 to TRBJ1-2; 8 nucleotides align to TRBD1. The CDR3 loop is CSAVPGTGDGGYTF. The DNA of the CDR3 is TGCAGTGCCGTACCCGGGACAGGCGACGGGGGCTACACCTTC.